The entry below gives a single T cell receptor (beta chain) sequence along with its context. This sample is drawn from a study of cytomegalovirus exposure and HLA in healthy donors. PCR used 60 Vbeta primers and 13 Jbeta primers. The repertoire was sequenced with immunoSEQ multiplex PCR; TCRdb's copy has only in-frame clones and lacks some. The sample includes around 68,000 clones, roughly 75% seen only once; the top ten take approximately 7%. Per the germline V gene, CDR1 is SGHAT and CDR2 is FQNNGV. V lost 5 bases and J 6 bases, leaving 19 bases between the germline ends. This CDR3 comprises 16 residues.

The sample taken for sequencing was PBMCs. This TCR was recovered from a woman in her 30s in good health and CMV-seropositive. The rearrangement uses TRBV11-2 and TRBJ1-4, with TRBD1 as a possible D gene (5 bases). The CDR3 sequence: CASSTLVGVTHEKLFF. In DNA form, the CDR3 reads TGTGCCAGCAGCACCCTCGTAGGGGTGACTCATGAAAAACTGTTTTTT.